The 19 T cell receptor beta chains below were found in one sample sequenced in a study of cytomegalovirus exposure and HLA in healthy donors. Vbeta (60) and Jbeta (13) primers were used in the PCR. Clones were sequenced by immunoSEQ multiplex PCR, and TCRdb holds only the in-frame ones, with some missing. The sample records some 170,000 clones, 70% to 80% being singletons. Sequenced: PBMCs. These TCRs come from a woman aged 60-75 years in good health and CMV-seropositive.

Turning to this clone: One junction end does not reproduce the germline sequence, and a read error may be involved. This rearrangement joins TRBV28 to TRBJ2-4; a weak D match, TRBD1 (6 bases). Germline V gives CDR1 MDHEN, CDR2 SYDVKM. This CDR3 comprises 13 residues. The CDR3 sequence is CASSLLQGNSQYF. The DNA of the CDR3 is TGTGCCAGCAGTTTACTACAGGGTAACAGTCAGTACTTC.

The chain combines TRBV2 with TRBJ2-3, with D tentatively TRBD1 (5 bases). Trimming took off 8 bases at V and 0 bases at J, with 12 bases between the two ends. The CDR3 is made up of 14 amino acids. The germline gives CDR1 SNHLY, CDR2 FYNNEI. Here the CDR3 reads CASARDTSTDTQYF. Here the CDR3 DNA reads TGTGCCAGCGCCAGGGATACTAGCACAGATACGCAGTATTTT. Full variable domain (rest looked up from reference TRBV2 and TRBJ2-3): EPEVTQTPSHQVTQMGQEVILRCVPISNHLYFYWYRQILGQKVEFLVSFYNNEISEKSEIFDDQFSVERPDGSNFTLKIRSTKLEDSAMYFCASARDTSTDTQYFGPGTRLTVL.

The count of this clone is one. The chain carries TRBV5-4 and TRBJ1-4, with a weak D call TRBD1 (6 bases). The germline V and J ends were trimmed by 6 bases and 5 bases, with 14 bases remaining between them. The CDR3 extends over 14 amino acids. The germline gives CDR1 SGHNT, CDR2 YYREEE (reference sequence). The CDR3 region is CASKQTGTNEKLFF. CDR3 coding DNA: TGTGCCAGCAAGCAGACAGGCACCAATGAAAAACTGTTTTTT.

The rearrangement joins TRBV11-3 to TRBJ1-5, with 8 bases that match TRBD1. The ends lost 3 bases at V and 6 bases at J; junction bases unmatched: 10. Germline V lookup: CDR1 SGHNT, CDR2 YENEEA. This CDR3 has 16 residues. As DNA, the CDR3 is TGTGCCAGCAGCTTTACTCGACAGGGGCGGGCTCAGCCCCAGCATTTT. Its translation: CASSFTRQGRAQPQHF.

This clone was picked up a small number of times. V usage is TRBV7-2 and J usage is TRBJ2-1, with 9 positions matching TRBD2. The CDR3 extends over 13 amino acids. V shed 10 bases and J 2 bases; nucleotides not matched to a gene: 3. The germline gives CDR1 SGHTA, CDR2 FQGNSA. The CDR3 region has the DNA TGTGCCACCTCTAGCGGGGCCTACAATGAGCAGTTCTTC. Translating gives CATSSGAYNEQFF. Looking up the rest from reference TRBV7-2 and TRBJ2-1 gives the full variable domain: GAGVSQSPSNKVTEKGKDVELRCDPISGHTALYWYRQSLGQGLEFLIYFQGNSAPDKSGLPSDRFSAERTGGSVSTLTIQRTQQEDSAVYLCATSSGAYNEQFFGPGTRLTVL.

The CDR3 here is CASSLESKNTEAFF. The CDR3 DNA reads as TGTGCCAGCAGTTTGGAGAGCAAAAACACTGAAGCTTTCTTT. This chain joins TRBV27 and TRBJ1-1; D remains unclear. The germline V gene encodes CDR1 MNHEY and CDR2 SMNVEV (reference sequence). The V end was cut by 3 bases, the J end by 2 bases, with 10 bases between. CDR3 length equals 14 residues.

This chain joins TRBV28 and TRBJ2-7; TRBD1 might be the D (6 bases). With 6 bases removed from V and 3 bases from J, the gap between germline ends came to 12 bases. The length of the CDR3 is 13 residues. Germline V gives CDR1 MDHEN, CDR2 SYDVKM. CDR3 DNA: TGTGCCAGCAGCCCACCGGGACACTACGAGCAGTACTTC. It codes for CASSPPGHYEQYF.

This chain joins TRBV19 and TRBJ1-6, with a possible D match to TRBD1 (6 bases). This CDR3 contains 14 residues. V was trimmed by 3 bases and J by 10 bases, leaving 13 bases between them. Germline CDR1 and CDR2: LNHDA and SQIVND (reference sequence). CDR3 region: CASSMWGGQSPLHF. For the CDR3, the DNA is TGTGCCAGTAGTATGTGGGGGGGCCAGTCACCCCTCCACTTT.

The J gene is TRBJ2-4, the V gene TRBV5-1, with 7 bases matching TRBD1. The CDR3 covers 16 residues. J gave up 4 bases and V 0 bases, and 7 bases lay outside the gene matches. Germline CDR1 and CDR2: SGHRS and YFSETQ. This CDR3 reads CASSLEPDRPKNIQYF. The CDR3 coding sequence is TGCGCCAGCAGCTTGGAGCCGGACAGGCCTAAAAACATTCAGTACTTC.

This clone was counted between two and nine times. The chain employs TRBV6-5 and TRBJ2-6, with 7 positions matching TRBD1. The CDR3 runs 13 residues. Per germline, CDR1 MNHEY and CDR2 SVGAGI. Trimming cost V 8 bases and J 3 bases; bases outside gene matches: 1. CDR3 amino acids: CASRTGGANVLTF. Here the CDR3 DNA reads TGTGCCAGCCGGACAGGTGGGGCCAACGTCCTGACTTTC.

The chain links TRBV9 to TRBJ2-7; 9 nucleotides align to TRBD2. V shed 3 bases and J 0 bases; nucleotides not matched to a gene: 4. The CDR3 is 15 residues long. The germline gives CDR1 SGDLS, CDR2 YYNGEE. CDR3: CASSAREGNSYEQYF. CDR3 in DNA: TGTGCCAGCAGCGCGCGGGAGGGGAACTCCTACGAGCAGTACTTC. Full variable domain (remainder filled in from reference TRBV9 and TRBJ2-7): DSGVTQTPKHLITATGQRVTLRCSPRSGDLSVYWYQQSLDQGLQFLIQYYNGEERAKGNILERFSAQQFPDLHSELNLSSLELGDSALYFCASSAREGNSYEQYFGPGTRLTVT.

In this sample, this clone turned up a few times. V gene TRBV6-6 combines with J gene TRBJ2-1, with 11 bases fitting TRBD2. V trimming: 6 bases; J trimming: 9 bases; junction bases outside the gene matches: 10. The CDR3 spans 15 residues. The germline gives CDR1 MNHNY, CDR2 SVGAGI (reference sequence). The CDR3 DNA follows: TGTGCCAGCAGCCGGCGGACTAGCGGGTTGAGTGAGCAGTTCTTC. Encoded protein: CASSRRTSGLSEQFF.

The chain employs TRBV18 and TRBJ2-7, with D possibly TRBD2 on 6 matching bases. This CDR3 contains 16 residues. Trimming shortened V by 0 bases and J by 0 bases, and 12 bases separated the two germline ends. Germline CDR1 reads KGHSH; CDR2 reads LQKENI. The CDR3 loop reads CASSPPGVGLSYEQYF. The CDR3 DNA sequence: TGTGCCAGCTCACCACCGGGAGTGGGACTCTCCTACGAGCAGTACTTC.

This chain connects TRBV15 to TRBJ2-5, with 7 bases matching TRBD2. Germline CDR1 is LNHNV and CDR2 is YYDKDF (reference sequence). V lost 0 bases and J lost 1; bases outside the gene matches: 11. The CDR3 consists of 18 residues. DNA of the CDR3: TGTGCCACCAGCAGAGATCTAAAGGTAGCGGGTATCCAAGAGACCCAGTACTTC. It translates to CATSRDLKVAGIQETQYF.

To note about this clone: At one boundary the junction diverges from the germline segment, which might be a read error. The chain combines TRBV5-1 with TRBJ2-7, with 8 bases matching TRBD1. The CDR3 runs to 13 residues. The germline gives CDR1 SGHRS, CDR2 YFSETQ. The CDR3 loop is CASRLGQVHEQYF. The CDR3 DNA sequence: TGCGCCAGCAGATTGGGACAGGTCCACGAGCAGTACTTC. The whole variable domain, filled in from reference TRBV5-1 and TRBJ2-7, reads KAGVTQTPRYLIKTRGQQVTLSCSPISGHRSVSWYQQTPGQGLQFLFEYFSETQRNKGNFPGRFSGRQFSNSRSEMNVSTLELGDSALYLCASRLGQVHEQYFGPGTRLTVT.

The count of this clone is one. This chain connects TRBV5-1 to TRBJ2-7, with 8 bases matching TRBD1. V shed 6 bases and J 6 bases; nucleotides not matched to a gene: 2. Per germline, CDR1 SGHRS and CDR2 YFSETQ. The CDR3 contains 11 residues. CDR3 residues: CASTTGGEQYF. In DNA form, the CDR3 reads TGCGCCAGCACCACAGGGGGCGAGCAGTACTTC.

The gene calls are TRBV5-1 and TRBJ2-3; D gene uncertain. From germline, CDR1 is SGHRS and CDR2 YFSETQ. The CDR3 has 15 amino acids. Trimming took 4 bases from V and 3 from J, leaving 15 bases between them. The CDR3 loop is CASSVDPRSTDTQYF. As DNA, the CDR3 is TGCGCCAGCAGCGTGGACCCGCGGAGTACAGATACGCAGTATTTT.

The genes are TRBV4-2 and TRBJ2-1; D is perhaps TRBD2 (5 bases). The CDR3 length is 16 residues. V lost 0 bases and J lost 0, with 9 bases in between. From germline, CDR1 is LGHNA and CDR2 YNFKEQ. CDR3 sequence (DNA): TGTGCCAGCAGCCAAGAGCGGGTAAGCTCCTACAATGAGCAGTTCTTC. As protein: CASSQERVSSYNEQFF.

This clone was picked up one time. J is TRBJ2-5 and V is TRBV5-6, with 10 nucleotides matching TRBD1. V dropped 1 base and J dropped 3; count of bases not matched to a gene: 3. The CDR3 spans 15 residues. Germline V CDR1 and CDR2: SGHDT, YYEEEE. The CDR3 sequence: CASSLPGQGEETQYF. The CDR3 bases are TGTGCCAGCAGCTTGCCCGGACAGGGGGAAGAGACCCAGTACTTC.